This T cell receptor beta chain was recovered during a study of OX40 agonist ivuxolimab in advanced cancers. CDR3 length equals 13 residues. The V gene's germline CDR1 is LNHDA and CDR2 SQIVND (reference sequence). V lost 5 bases and J lost 7; bases outside the gene matches: 6. Some clones are missing from TCRdb's copy, which holds only in-frame ones; the method was immunoSEQ multiplex PCR. The sample shows tens of thousands of clones, roughly 80% of them seen only once. This clone was detected once. The source material was CD4+ or CD8+ T cells sorted from blood, sampled in a trial of the OX40 agonist ivuxolimab. This chain joins TRBV19 and TRBJ1-2; 8 bases map to TRBD1. The clonotype was recovered from an adult with an advanced solid tumor such as melanoma, head and neck, liver or kidney cancer. DNA for the CDR3: TGTGCCAGTAGTCTACGGACAGGGCTTGGCTACACCTTC. It encodes CASSLRTGLGYTF.